Sequencing of this T cell receptor beta chain was carried out in a study of shared clonotypes between healthy human individuals (dated by TCRdb to about 2020). Background on the whole study: A few men and a couple of women, aged 18 to 49 years, made up the cohort. For each donor, three plates each were used for CD4 naive and CD4 memory, two plates were used for CD8 naive, and one plate was used for CD8 memory. Blood TCR repertoires of a handful of healthy adults were deeply sequenced to estimate repertoire size and the extent of clonotype sharing between individuals. Libraries were prepared and TCR repertoires were sequenced by different laboratories using diverse techniques, in order to increase sequencing depth and limit assay-specific biases. Between about 0.8 and 9.5 billion PBMCs per donor were obtained by leukapheresis.

What the study reported, not specific to this receptor: Clonotypes shared by all four sorted-subset donors showed higher generation probabilities than non-shared clonotypes. Sampling was restricted to blood, and TCR repertoires in tissues likely differ from the TCR repertoires found in blood. Naive subsets generally had larger estimated clonotype richness than memory subsets did. When a handful of donors were compared, the shared fraction of clonotypes was 5% to 6.5% for naive CD4, approximately 3.5% for naive CD8, 2% to 2.5% for memory CD4, and 0.35% to 0.5% for memory CD8. Because the study included a small number of donors, the genetic and exposure-history diversity represented was limited. Based on pairwise subsampling, the degree of clonotype sharing among donors was expected to be affected by sequencing depth. Rarefaction of sorted-subset datasets indicated incomplete sequencing despite the large sequencing depth.

Donors were healthy HIV-negative adults with no recently reported acute infections or vaccinations. Every donor was a Caucasian adult residing in Nashville, Tennessee, USA. CD4+ T cells were enriched by magnetic negative selection; naive cells were then positively selected on CD45RA, and the negative fraction formed the memory subset. Blood was collected by leukapheresis, and PBMCs were isolated by Ficoll-Histopaque density gradient centrifugation and then cryopreserved in liquid nitrogen vapor phase. Analytical flow cytometry was used to check the purity and quantity of every magnetically sorted T cell population. Genomic DNA was isolated from every sorted fraction and measured by UV absorbance on a Nanodrop 2000c. Points on this clone: It lacks a known antigen. One base away there is no much larger clone; base qualities are not given.

TCR CDR3 regions were amplified from genomic DNA by multiplex PCR using the deep immunoSEQ assay. Extracted genomic DNA from each cell subset was spread evenly across all wells of several immunoSEQ 96-well plates, with each plate serving as a replicate. Each replicate PCR for sorted subsets received about 210 ng genomic DNA, equal to about 30,000 T cell genomes. Purified libraries were measured with a Qubit 3.0 fluorometer, size-checked on a Bioanalyzer 2100, and measured again with the KAPA Library Quantification kit. Every immunoSEQ 96-well plate was sequenced on a dedicated single-read 150-cycle Illumina NextSeq 550 flow cell. Under the source paper's analysis protocol: The immunoSEQ output contained only junctional sequences without quality scores, so filtering could not match that applied to full-length reads. To assign V/J genes and CDR3, sequences were annotated using PyIR, a Python wrapper for IgBLAST v1.9, with IMGT germline references. Reads were removed for weak V/J assignments (E-value above 1e-6), missing CDR3, stop codons, out-of-frame junctions, or ambiguous translated residues. V3J clonotypes were defined as sequences sharing the same inferred V gene, J gene, and CDR3 amino acid sequence. The percentage overlap between two repertoires was calculated by dividing the number of shared unique clonotypes by the size of the smaller repertoire. Three approaches were used to assess repertoire richness: RTK rarefaction, the Chao1 estimator, and Recon v2.1 estimates of unobserved clonotypes. For all TCRbeta clonotypes obtained by the gDNA method from a few donors, generation probabilities were computed with OLGA. The clones in this table, taken by TCRdb from immuneACCESS, are in-frame only. Not every clone is retained; where verified, under half of the shortfall comes from an unresolved V gene, and the cause of the rest is unknown. For V, J and clone size, that table is used; D and trimming come from the DNA. The sample yields 2.5 million or so clones; more than 80% were counted once. Over 0.12% of the sample is held by the ten biggest clonotypes.

Specimen: naive CD4+ T cells sorted from blood. This specimen's cell subset or site label, interpreted: CD45RA+ positively selected. This clonotype originated in a man aged 18 to 35 in good health.

CDR3 loop: CASSVYASTDTQYF. The DNA sequence is TGCGCCAGCAGCGTGTATGCTAGCACAGATACGCAGTATTTT. The chain is made from TRBV5-1 and TRBJ2-3, with the D gene uncertain. Sequences SGHRS (CDR1) and YFSETQ (CDR2) are obtained from the germline V gene. Reading from cysteine to phenylalanine, the CDR3 counts 14 amino acids. Left in the record is the CDR3 DNA by itself, 42 bases read in frame from the first base. Trimming at the junction amounts to 4 bases on V and 0 bases on J, and the germline ends lie 9 bases apart.